This T cell receptor beta chain was captured in a study of blood T cell repertoires in COVID-19. In the study overall: Samples of COVID-19 (acute and convalescent) were obtained from the United States, Italy and Spain.

In the study's own analysis: Counts of nucleated cells, estimated from reference gene primer amplification, were obtained. Profiling relied on immunoSEQ multiplex PCR, and the TCRdb table lists in-frame clones only, not all of them. D and trimming come from the DNA, and the V and J calls and clone size come from that table. The data show over 150,000 clones, 65% to 80% seen once. Germline assignment: CDR1 LGHNA and CDR2 YNFKEQ. Trimming stripped 4 bases from V and 5 bases from J, with 12 bases between. The CDR3 loop spans 14 amino acids. The J gene is TRBJ1-5, the V gene TRBV4-2; a possible D gene is TRBD1 (6 bases). This receptor was identified in a man aged 60 to 75 with acute or convalescent COVID-19. The sequenced sample consisted of peripheral blood. The CDR3 spells CASSRTERDQPQHF. The DNA of the CDR3 is TGTGCCAGCAGCCGGACAGAAAGAGATCAGCCCCAGCATTTT.